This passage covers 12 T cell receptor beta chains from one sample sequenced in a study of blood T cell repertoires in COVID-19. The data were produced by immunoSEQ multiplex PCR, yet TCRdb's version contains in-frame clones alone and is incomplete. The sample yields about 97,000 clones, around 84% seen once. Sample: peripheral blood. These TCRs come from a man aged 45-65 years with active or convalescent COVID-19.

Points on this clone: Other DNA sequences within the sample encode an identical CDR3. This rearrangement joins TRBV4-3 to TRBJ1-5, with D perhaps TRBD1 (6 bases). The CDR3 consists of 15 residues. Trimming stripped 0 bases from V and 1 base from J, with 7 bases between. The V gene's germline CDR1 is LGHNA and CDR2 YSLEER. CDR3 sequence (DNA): TGCGCCAGCAGCCAAGATCAGGGGAGCAATCAGCCCCAGCATTTT. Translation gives CASSQDQGSNQPQHF.

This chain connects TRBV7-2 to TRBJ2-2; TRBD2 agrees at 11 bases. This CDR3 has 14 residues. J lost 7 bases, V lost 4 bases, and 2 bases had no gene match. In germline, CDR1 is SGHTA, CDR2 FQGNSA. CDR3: CASSWGLADGELFF. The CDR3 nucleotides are TGTGCCAGCAGCTGGGGACTAGCGGACGGGGAGCTGTTTTTT.

The chain's CDR3 is CASSLDWNYGYTF. Written as DNA, the CDR3 is TGTGCCAGCAGCTTAGACTGGAACTATGGCTACACCTTC. The chain employs TRBV7-8 and TRBJ1-2; no clear D gene. Germline assignment: CDR1 SGHVS and CDR2 FQNEAQ. This CDR3 region has 13 residues. The V gene lost 1 base and the J gene lost 2 bases, with 5 bases spanning the gap. The full variable domain, rest sourced from reference TRBV7-8 and TRBJ1-2, is GAGVSQSPRYKVAKRGQDVALRCDPISGHVSLFWYQQALGQGPEFLTYFQNEAQLDKSGLPSDRFFAERPEGSVSTLKIQRTQQEDSAVYLCASSLDWNYGYTFGSGTRLTVV.

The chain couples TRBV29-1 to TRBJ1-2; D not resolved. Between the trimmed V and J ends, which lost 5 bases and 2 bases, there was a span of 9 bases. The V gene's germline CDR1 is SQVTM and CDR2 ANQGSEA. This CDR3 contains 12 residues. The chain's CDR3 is CSVTAGNYGYTF. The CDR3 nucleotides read TGCAGCGTTACGGCAGGAAACTATGGCTACACCTTC.

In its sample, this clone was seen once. The CDR3 region is CATSDDSQETQYF. The CDR3 nucleotides read TGTGCCACCAGTGATGACAGCCAAGAGACCCAGTACTTC. The chain is built from TRBV24-1 and TRBJ2-5; a possible D gene is TRBD1 (5 bases). Trimming cost V 3 bases and J 1 base, with 5 bases left between them. The germline V gene encodes CDR1 KGHDR and CDR2 SFDVKD. The CDR3 sequence is 13 residues long.

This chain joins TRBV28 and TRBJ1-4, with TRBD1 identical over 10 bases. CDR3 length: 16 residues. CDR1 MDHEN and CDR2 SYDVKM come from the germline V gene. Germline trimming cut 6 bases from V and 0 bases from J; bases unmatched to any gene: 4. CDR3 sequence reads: CASRHGQGATNEKLFF. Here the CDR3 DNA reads TGTGCCAGCAGGCACGGACAGGGGGCAACTAATGAAAAACTGTTTTTT.

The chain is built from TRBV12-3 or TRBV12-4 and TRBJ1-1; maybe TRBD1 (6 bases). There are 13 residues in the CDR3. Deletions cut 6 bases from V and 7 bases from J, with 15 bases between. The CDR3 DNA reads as TGTGCCAGCAGCCGACAGGTACGGGGTGAAGCTTTCTTT. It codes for CASSRQVRGEAFF.

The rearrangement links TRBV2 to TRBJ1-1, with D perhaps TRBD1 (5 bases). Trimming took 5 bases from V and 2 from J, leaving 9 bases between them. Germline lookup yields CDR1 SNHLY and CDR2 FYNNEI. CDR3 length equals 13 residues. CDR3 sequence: CASSLTDNTEAFF. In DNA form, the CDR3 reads TGTGCCAGCAGTCTGACAGATAACACTGAAGCTTTCTTT. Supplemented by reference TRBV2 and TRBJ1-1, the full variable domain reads EPEVTQTPSHQVTQMGQEVILRCVPISNHLYFYWYRQILGQKVEFLVSFYNNEISEKSEIFDDQFSVERPDGSNFTLKIRSTKLEDSAMYFCASSLTDNTEAFFGQGTRLTVV.

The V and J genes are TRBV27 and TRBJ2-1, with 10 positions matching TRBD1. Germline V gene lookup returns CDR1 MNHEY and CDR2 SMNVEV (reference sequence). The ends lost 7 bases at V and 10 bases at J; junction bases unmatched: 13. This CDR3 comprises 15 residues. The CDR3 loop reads CASKSPGQGGREQFF. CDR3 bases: TGTGCCAGCAAGTCACCAGGACAGGGGGGTAGGGAGCAGTTCTTC.

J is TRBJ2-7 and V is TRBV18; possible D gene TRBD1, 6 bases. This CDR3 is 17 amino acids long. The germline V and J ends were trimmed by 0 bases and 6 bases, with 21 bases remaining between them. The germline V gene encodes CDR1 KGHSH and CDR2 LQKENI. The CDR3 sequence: CASSPPPRGQPLLEQYV. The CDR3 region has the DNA TGTGCCAGCTCACCACCCCCGAGGGGACAACCTCTTCTCGAGCAGTACGTC.

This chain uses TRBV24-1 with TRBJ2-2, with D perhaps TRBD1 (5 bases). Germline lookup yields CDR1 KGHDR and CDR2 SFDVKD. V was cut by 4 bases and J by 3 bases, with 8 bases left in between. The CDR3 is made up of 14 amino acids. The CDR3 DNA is TGTGCCACCAGTGACGCAGGGCACACCGGGGAGCTGTTTTTT. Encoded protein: CATSDAGHTGELFF.

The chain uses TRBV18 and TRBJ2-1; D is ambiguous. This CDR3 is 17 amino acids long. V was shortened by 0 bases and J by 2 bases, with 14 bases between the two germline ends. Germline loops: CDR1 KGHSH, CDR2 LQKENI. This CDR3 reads CASSPPLTENPYNEQFF. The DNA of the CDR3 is TGTGCCAGCTCACCACCCCTAACAGAAAACCCCTACAATGAGCAGTTCTTC.